Shown below are 20 T cell receptor beta chains from a single sample sequenced in a study of cytomegalovirus exposure and HLA in healthy donors. The PCR contained 60 Vbeta and 13 Jbeta primers. Assay used: immunoSEQ multiplex PCR; TCRdb lists only in-frame clones, some missing. Of 100,000 to 150,000 clones detected, around four fifths appear once; the ten largest clones hold approximately 1.1%. Sequencing input: PBMCs. These receptors were collected from a boy younger than 18 in good health and CMV-seronegative.

Details on this clone: Its ends do not fully match the called genes, so a read error is possible. The chain is built from TRBV4-3 and TRBJ1-1; 7 bases fit TRBD1. Per germline, CDR1 LGHNA and CDR2 YSLEER. This CDR3 has 16 amino acids. The CDR3 reads CAGSQDRGTANTEAFF. In DNA, the CDR3 is TGCGCCGGCAGCCAAGATAGGGGGACAGCGAACACTGAAGCTTTCTTT.

The V call is TRBV27, the J call TRBJ1-5; maybe TRBD1 (6 bases). Germline CDR1 and CDR2: MNHEY and SMNVEV (reference sequence). Trimming shortened V by 2 bases and J by 3 bases, and 11 bases separated the two germline ends. This CDR3 has 15 amino acids. The CDR3 DNA sequence: TGTGCCAGCAGTTTAAGGGGGTCAATCAATCAGCCCCAGCATTTT. Translated, it gives CASSLRGSINQPQHF.

This rearrangement joins TRBV2 to TRBJ1-2; 8 nucleotides align to TRBD1. From germline, CDR1 is SNHLY and CDR2 FYNNEI. Trimming cost V 2 bases and J 4 bases; bases outside gene matches: 3. The CDR3 spans 14 residues. CDR3: CASSELDRVYGYTF. The CDR3 DNA reads as TGTGCCAGCAGTGAACTGGACAGGGTCTATGGCTACACCTTC.

The chain recombines TRBV19 with TRBJ2-6, with D possibly matching TRBD2 (5 bases). V dropped 11 bases and J dropped 1 base, with 9 bases sitting between them. Germline CDR1 LNHDA, CDR2 SQIVND (reference sequence). This CDR3 comprises 13 residues. CDR3 loop: CACRGSGANVLTF. The CDR3, as DNA: TGTGCCTGCCGGGGTTCTGGGGCCAACGTCCTGACTTTC.

The chain couples TRBV5-1 to TRBJ2-5; 9 bases fit TRBD1. V lost 0 bases to trimming and J lost 4 bases; unmatched junction nucleotides: 1. The CDR3 runs 14 residues. Germline loops: CDR1 SGHRS, CDR2 YFSETQ. The CDR3 loop reads CASSLGDRAETQYF. CDR3 bases: TGCGCCAGCAGCTTGGGGGACAGGGCAGAGACCCAGTACTTC.

This chain joins TRBV19 and TRBJ2-2; D is ambiguous. The CDR3 runs to 13 residues. Trimming left V 2 bases short and J 5 bases short, with 6 bases between. Germline lookup yields CDR1 LNHDA and CDR2 SQIVND (reference sequence). Here the CDR3 reads CASSIRETGELFF. The CDR3 DNA is TGTGCCAGTAGTATACGAGAAACCGGGGAGCTGTTTTTT.

The chain combines TRBV14 with TRBJ2-2, with 9 bases aligning to TRBD2. Germline CDR1 is SGHDN and CDR2 is FVKESK. With 4 bases clipped from V and 4 bases from J, the junction kept 7 bases outside the gene matches. This CDR3 contains 16 residues. In DNA form, the CDR3 reads TGTGCCAGCAGCCGGACGGAGACTAGCGGCACCGGGGAGCTGTTTTTT. It translates to CASSRTETSGTGELFF.

This sequence joins TRBV15 and TRBJ1-5, with a tentative D call TRBD1 (6 bases). V dropped 1 base and J dropped 2 bases, with 9 bases sitting between them. CDR1 and CDR2 (germline): LNHNV, YYDKDF (reference sequence). The CDR3 is made up of 15 amino acids. In DNA form, the CDR3 reads TGTGCCACCAGCAGAGCGGCAGGGGGCAATCAGCCCCAGCATTTT. Amino acid sequence: CATSRAAGGNQPQHF.

The chain has TRBV2 and TRBJ2-7; TRBD1 matches 11 bases. The CDR3 runs to 15 residues. V shed 1 base, J shed 5 bases, and the junction held 4 bases outside the gene matches. Germline V gene lookup returns CDR1 SNHLY and CDR2 FYNNEI. Written as DNA, the CDR3 is TGTGCCAGCAGTGAAGGCCGGGACAGGGGGGACGAGCAGTACTTC. It encodes CASSEGRDRGDEQYF.

The chain employs TRBV4-1 and TRBJ2-3; D is possibly TRBD2 (6 bases). Germline V gives CDR1 MGHRA, CDR2 YSYEKL. Trimming left V 4 bases short and J 3 bases short, with 11 bases between. The CDR3 is 14 amino acids. The CDR3 DNA follows: TGCGCCAGCAGCCCGGCGGGGAGGACAGATACGCAGTATTTT. It encodes CASSPAGRTDTQYF.

The CDR3, as DNA: TGTGCCAGCAGTGAAGCGCCGGGACAGGGCCCAGATACGCAGTATTTT. Amino acid sequence: CASSEAPGQGPDTQYF. J is TRBJ2-3 and V is TRBV6-1, with 9 bases fitting TRBD1. V was pared by 0 bases and J by 4 bases, with 5 bases of the junction left unmatched. The germline gives CDR1 MNHNS, CDR2 SASEGT. The CDR3 covers 16 residues.

CDR3 nucleotides: TGTGCCTGGGGGAGCGGGAGGGCCTTCTACGAGCAGTACTTC. This codes for CAWGSGRAFYEQYF. V usage is TRBV30 and J usage is TRBJ2-7; 10 nucleotides agree with TRBD2. J lost 3 bases, V lost 5 bases, and 7 bases had no gene match. The CDR3 length is 14 residues. Per germline, CDR1 GTSNPN and CDR2 SVGIG (reference sequence).

This clone appeared a single time. The V and J genes are TRBV19 and TRBJ1-1; D call uncertain. Trimming removed 1 base at V and 1 base at J, with 7 bases between. Germline-derived CDR1 and CDR2 are LNHDA and SQIVND (reference sequence). This CDR3 comprises 14 residues. CDR3 bases: TGTGCCAGTAGTATAGCTGACTCGAACACTGAAGCTTTCTTT. It translates to CASSIADSNTEAFF.

This clone has only a few counts. CDR3: CASSLGAGGGEQFF. The CDR3 nucleotides read TGTGCCAGCAGCTTGGGGGCGGGAGGGGGTGAGCAGTTCTTC. This rearrangement joins TRBV5-6 to TRBJ2-1; 9 nucleotides agree with TRBD2. CDR1 and CDR2 from the germline V gene are SGHDT and YYEEEE. J gave up 9 bases and V 0 bases, and 4 bases lay outside the gene matches. The CDR3 runs to 14 residues.

J is TRBJ1-2 and V is TRBV29-1, with 8 bases that match TRBD1. The CDR3 length is 13 residues. Per the germline V gene, CDR1 is SQVTM and CDR2 is ANQGSEA. Trimming at V came to 5 bases and at J to 4 bases, leaving 6 bases not matched to a gene. The CDR3 region has the DNA TGCAGCGTTCGGACAGGGAGTAGCTATGGCTACACCTTC. This gives the protein CSVRTGSSYGYTF.

The V and J genes are TRBV9 and TRBJ2-1; 12 bases are shared with TRBD2. The CDR3 loop spans 15 amino acids. In germline, CDR1 is SGDLS, CDR2 YYNGEE. Germline trimming cut 3 bases from V and 5 bases from J; bases unmatched to any gene: 3. CDR3 nucleotide sequence: TGTGCCAGCAGCGCGACTAGCGGGAGAGACAATGAGCAGTTCTTC. It encodes CASSATSGRDNEQFF.

This clone is a singleton in its sample. The chain has TRBV29-1 and TRBJ2-1, with a possible D match to TRBD1 (6 bases). The CDR3 runs 15 residues. V was trimmed by 1 base and J by 0 bases, leaving 10 bases between them. Per the germline V gene, CDR1 is SQVTM and CDR2 is ANQGSEA. For the CDR3, the DNA is TGCAGCGTTGAAGTTGGCAGGGGCTCCTACAATGAGCAGTTCTTC. Protein sequence: CSVEVGRGSYNEQFF.

The chain joins TRBV7-9 to TRBJ1-3; unclear D gene. Germline CDR1 is SEHNR and CDR2 is FQNEAQ (reference sequence). The CDR3 spans 14 residues. Trimming took off 4 bases at V and 0 bases at J, with 7 bases between the two ends. The DNA for the CDR3 is TGTGCCAGCAGCTCCCGGTTCTCTGGAAACACCATATATTTT. Amino acid sequence: CASSSRFSGNTIYF.

The V and J genes are TRBV5-5 and TRBJ2-1; 9 bases fit TRBD2. CDR3 size: 15 residues. CDR1 and CDR2 from the germline V gene are SGHKS and YYEKEE (reference sequence). The ends lost 3 bases at V and 3 bases at J; junction bases unmatched: 4. As DNA, the CDR3 is TGTGCCAGCAGCTCCCTAGCGGGGATCTACAATGAGCAGTTCTTC. Translating it yields CASSSLAGIYNEQFF.

This clone has a handful of counts. The chain uses TRBV11-1 and TRBJ1-1; D is possibly TRBD1 (6 bases). Trimming took off 4 bases at V and 0 bases at J, with 15 bases between the two ends. The CDR3 contains 16 residues. CDR1 is SGHAT, CDR2 FQDESV, per germline (reference sequence). The CDR3 reads CASSYGQTTMNTEAFF. Written as DNA, the CDR3 is TGTGCCAGCAGCTATGGACAGACTACAATGAACACTGAAGCTTTCTTT.